This TCR beta chain was obtained from a study of T cells after yellow fever vaccination (dated 2019 in TCRdb). About the investigation overall: Using CD3, CD45RA, CCR7 and CD95 staining, memory subsets (EM, EMRA, CM and Tscm) were sorted on a BD FACS Aria III. Memory subsets were sorted on days 0, 15 and 45 and at 18 months after primary vaccination, and on days 0, 15 and 45 after the 30-year booster. Bulk TCR alpha and beta repertoires were sequenced longitudinally to track T-cell clones before and after primary and booster YFV17D yellow fever vaccination. Bulk PBMC replicates and cell subsets were isolated from blood drawn at multiple timepoints before and after both primary and secondary immunization. Libraries from fractions with low cell numbers were prepared with the SMART-Seq v4 Ultra Low Input RNA kit. Two healthy male donors, one aged 18 to 29 and one aged 30 to 40 years, were included in the cohort.

The sample's treatment or condition label, decoded: live attenuated yellow fever vaccine strain. A standard Ficoll-Paque protocol was used to isolate PBMCs from peripheral blood. For sorted memory subsets, RNA extraction was done with the RNeasy Micro Kit. Broader findings and caveats from the paper: Compared with the primary T-cell response, the secondary T-cell response was weaker but faster, peaking on day 5 rather than day 15. Because abundant contaminating clonotypes from the bulk population could be contained in FACS-sorted repertoires, computational filtering was required. The study included only a couple of donors, which limits how far the findings can be generalized. After the booster, most of the clones that had expanded following primary vaccination were detected again (approximately 95% of CD4 and around 87% of CD8), which suggests that memory was broadly maintained. On day 0, almost all vaccine-responding clonotypes were found to be below detection in the sorted memory subsets. A small share of clonotypes was detected in both CD4 and CD8 compartments, with the overlap likely arising from convergent recombination.

This clonotype was seen many times. Base qualities are not at hand, and no much larger clone is one base apart. TCR cDNA was synthesized by 5'RACE template switching, which introduced a universal primer site and unique molecular identifiers. Priming for cDNA synthesis came from both the TCR alpha and TCR beta constant segments. Library amplification used two PCR steps, and the second PCR step added sample barcodes and sequencing adapters. Libraries were sequenced on Illumina HiSeq 2500 (2x100 bp) or NovaSeq (2x150 bp). Concerning the study's data processing: Demultiplexing of reads and collapsing into UMI consensus sequences were performed with MIGEC, and V(D)J alignment was carried out with MiXCR. Clonotypes responding to the vaccine were identified with edgeR on replicate PBMC samples, with the criteria of FDR below 0.01 and a log2 fold change above 5 up to day 15. Bulk clonotypes were assigned CD4 or CD8 identity according to which sequenced CD4 or CD8 repertoire held them at higher abundance. To estimate the distribution of each clone across memory phenotypes, clonotype frequencies in memory subsets were weighted by FACS-sorted cell numbers. TCRdb cleaned the public reads at Q25 with fastp, built clones with MiXCR and kept in-frame beta chains. For every CDR3 protein sequence, its rows merge into one entry that carries the most common genes and DNA. The V and J calls and clone size are TCRdb's, not the authors'. In this sample the table shows 25,000 to 35,000 distinct CDR3 sequences, roughly 6.3% of which occur a single time. The ten biggest clones cover approximately 25% of the sample.

CDR1 SGHVS and CDR2 FQNEAQ are derived from the germline V gene. V loses 5 bases at its end and J loses 0 bases; junction bases beyond the gene matches: 12. Including cysteine and phenylalanine, the CDR3 has 18 amino acids. The kept DNA is CDR3 alone, 54 bases in frame from the first base. This clonotype was obtained from a man aged 25 to 40 who received the YFV17D yellow fever vaccine. The specimen comprised PBMCs, either bulk or a sorted T-cell subset (CD4+, CD8+, memory, or dextramer-sorted; not recorded which), sampled on the day of the yellow fever booster vaccination. The sequence links TRBV7-8 to TRBJ2-1, with 8 central nucleotides matching TRBD2. The DNA sequence reads TGTGCCAGCAGCCTCCCAGGACTAGCCGATATCTCCTACAATGAGCAGTTCTTC. This yields the protein CASSLPGLADISYNEQFF. The full variable domain, completed from the reference TRBV7-8 and TRBJ2-1 proteins outside the CDR3, reads GAGVSQSPRYKVAKRGQDVALRCDPISGHVSLFWYQQALGQGPEFLTYFQNEAQLDKSGLPSDRFFAERPEGSVSTLKIQRTQQEDSAVYLCASSLPGLADISYNEQFFGPGTRLTVL.